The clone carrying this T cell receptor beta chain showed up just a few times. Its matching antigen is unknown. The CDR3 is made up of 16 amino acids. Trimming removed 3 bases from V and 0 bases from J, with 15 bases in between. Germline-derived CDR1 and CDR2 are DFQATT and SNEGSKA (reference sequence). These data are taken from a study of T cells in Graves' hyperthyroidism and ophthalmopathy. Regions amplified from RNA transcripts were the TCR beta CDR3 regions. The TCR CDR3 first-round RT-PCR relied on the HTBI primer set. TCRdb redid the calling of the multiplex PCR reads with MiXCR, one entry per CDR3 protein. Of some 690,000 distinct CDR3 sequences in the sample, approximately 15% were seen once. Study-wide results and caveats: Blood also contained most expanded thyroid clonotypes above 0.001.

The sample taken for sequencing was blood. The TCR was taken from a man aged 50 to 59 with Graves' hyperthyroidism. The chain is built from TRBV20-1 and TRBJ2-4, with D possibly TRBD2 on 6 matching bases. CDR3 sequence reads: CSASRRGEIAKNIQYF. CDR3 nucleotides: TGCAGTGCTAGTCGGCGCGGGGAGATAGCCAAAAACATTCAGTACTTC.